These 26 T cell receptor beta chains were sequenced from one sample in a study of cytomegalovirus exposure and HLA in healthy donors (dated by TCRdb to about 2017). The library was made by the immunoSEQ multiplex PCR assay. A mixture of 60 forward primers for TCR Vbeta segments and 13 reverse primers for TCR Jbeta segments was used in the multiplex PCR. The source is immuneACCESS, and TCRdb retained only in-frame sequences with V and J called. Part of the clones is not carried over; for the studies checked, unresolved V genes explain less than half of this, and the remainder is unexplained. The sample includes roughly 190,000 clones, with about 83% observed a single time. About 3.1% of the sample comes from the top ten. Sequenced input: PBMCs. The receptors come from a female donor in good health and CMV-seronegative.

The rearrangement links TRBV28 to TRBJ2-4, with TRBD2 identical over 10 bases. The germline V gene has CDR1 MDHEN and CDR2 SYDVKM. V dropped 3 bases and J dropped 2; count of bases not matched to a gene: 7. The CDR3 loop spans 17 amino acids. The CDR3 region has the DNA TGTGCCAGCAGTTTGCCTAGCGGGGGTTGGACCAAAAACATTCAGTACTTC. Protein sequence: CASSLPSGGWTKNIQYF.

This rearrangement joins TRBV5-1 to TRBJ2-3; 12 bases match TRBD1. This CDR3 has 15 residues. The ends lost 2 bases at V and 4 bases at J; junction bases unmatched: 2. Germline assignment: CDR1 SGHRS and CDR2 YFSETQ. The CDR3 sequence: CASSFGTGGSDTQYF. The DNA of the CDR3 is TGCGCCAGCAGCTTCGGGACAGGGGGCTCAGATACGCAGTATTTT.

This clone was found once. The chain carries TRBV7-6 and TRBJ1-3, with 9 bases fitting TRBD1. The V gene's germline CDR1 is SGHVS and CDR2 FNYEAQ. This CDR3 has 15 residues. The J segment lost 4 bases and the V segment lost 7 bases, leaving 8 bases of the junction unmatched. CDR3 loop: CASTAGTGTGNTIYF. CDR3 DNA sequence: TGTGCCAGCACCGCTGGGACAGGGACGGGAAACACCATATATTTT.

The chain is built from TRBV5-1 and TRBJ2-1; 10 bases align to TRBD2. Germline V lookup: CDR1 SGHRS, CDR2 YFSETQ. The ends lost 0 bases at V and 4 bases at J; junction bases unmatched: 7. CDR3 length equals 17 residues. CDR3 DNA: TGCGCCAGCAGCTTGGCCGAATTAGCGGGGGGATACAATGAGCAGTTCTTC. Its protein product is CASSLAELAGGYNEQFF.

This sequence joins TRBV2 and TRBJ2-7; D perhaps matches TRBD2 (6 bases). The CDR3 totals 13 residues. V was shortened by 4 bases and J by 5 bases, with 12 bases between the two germline ends. In germline, CDR1 is SNHLY, CDR2 FYNNEI. The CDR3 protein is CASSAWAGHEQYF. The DNA for the CDR3 is TGTGCCAGCAGTGCGTGGGCGGGACACGAGCAGTACTTC.

This clone was seen a single time. This chain uses TRBV5-8 with TRBJ2-1; 8 bases are a match to TRBD2. The CDR3 sequence is 17 residues long. V shed 0 bases and J 2 bases; nucleotides not matched to a gene: 7. Germline values: CDR1 SGHTS, CDR2 YDEGEE. The CDR3 spells CASSLGYSSGAYNEQFF. CDR3 bases: TGTGCCAGCAGCTTGGGCTATAGTAGCGGGGCCTACAATGAGCAGTTCTTC.

V and J are TRBV12-5 and TRBJ2-7; D gene unclear. The length of the CDR3 is 16 residues. V was cut by 1 base and J by 6 bases, with 19 bases left in between. The germline gives CDR1 LGHNT, CDR2 FRNRAP. CDR3 sequence (DNA): TGTGCTAGTGGTTTGGGAAACCGGGTTTGGATCGGCGAGCAGTACTTC. This codes for CASGLGNRVWIGEQYF.

The gene calls are TRBV5-4 and TRBJ2-7; the match to TRBD1 covers 7 bases. Germline V lookup: CDR1 SGHNT, CDR2 YYREEE (reference sequence). Trimming took 0 bases from V and 6 from J; bases not matched to a gene: 9. This CDR3 is 15 amino acids long. The CDR3 DNA reads TGTGCCAGCAGCTTGGCCCCTAGGGGGCTTACCGAGCAGTACTTC. Translation gives CASSLAPRGLTEQYF.

This clone was picked up a small number of times. In DNA form, the CDR3 reads TGTGCCAGCAGCTTAGGGGCAACCTACGAGCAGTACTTC. It specifies CASSLGATYEQYF. This chain joins TRBV7-9 and TRBJ2-7; no clear D. CDR1 SEHNR and CDR2 FQNEAQ come from the germline V gene (reference sequence). This CDR3 is 13 amino acids long. V shed 1 base and J shed 2 bases, with 6 bases lying between them.

The genes are TRBV27 and TRBJ2-3, with D unresolved. The germline V gene has CDR1 MNHEY and CDR2 SMNVEV (reference sequence). Between the trimmed V and J ends, which lost 7 bases and 2 bases, there was a span of 16 bases. This CDR3 has 15 amino acids. CDR3 in DNA: TGTGCCAGCACCACAATAGCATCATCCACAGATACGCAGTATTTT. It yields the protein CASTTIASSTDTQYF.

Turning to this clone: Other DNA sequences in the sample encode the same CDR3. The CDR3 coding sequence is TGTGCCAGCAGCTTTAAAGAGACCCAGTACTTC. Protein product: CASSFKETQYF. The J gene is TRBJ2-5, the V gene TRBV7-2; D unresolved. CDR1 SGHTA and CDR2 FQGNSA come from the germline V gene. V lost 3 bases to trimming and J lost 3 bases, with 2 bases between them. The CDR3 loop spans 11 amino acids. The variable domain in full, completed from reference TRBV7-2 and TRBJ2-5, reads GAGVSQSPSNKVTEKGKDVELRCDPISGHTALYWYRQSLGQGLEFLIYFQGNSAPDKSGLPSDRFSAERTGGSVSTLTIQRTQQEDSAVYLCASSFKETQYFGPGTRLLVL.

The rearrangement links TRBV19 to TRBJ1-5; 12 bases match TRBD1. The trim removed 7 bases at V and 4 bases at J, leaving 5 bases unmatched. The CDR3 contains 15 residues. In germline, CDR1 is LNHDA, CDR2 SQIVND (reference sequence). CDR3 DNA: TGTGCCAGTATTGGGGACAGGGGGCCTAATCAGCCCCAGCATTTT. Its translation: CASIGDRGPNQPQHF.

The chain links TRBV28 to TRBJ1-5; 8 bases are a match to TRBD1. Germline V gives CDR1 MDHEN, CDR2 SYDVKM. The CDR3 covers 15 residues. V shed 5 bases, J shed 5 bases, and the junction held 8 bases outside the gene matches. CDR3 protein: CASSKIRGQDQPQHF. CDR3 coding DNA: TGTGCCAGCAGTAAAATCAGGGGGCAAGATCAGCCCCAGCATTTT.

The V and J genes are TRBV5-4 and TRBJ2-1; 7 bases align to TRBD1. The germline V gene has CDR1 SGHNT and CDR2 YYREEE (reference sequence). CDR3 length: 17 residues. Losses at the gene ends were 6 bases for V and 8 bases for J; bases not matched to a gene: 20. The CDR3 sequence: CASIPGFPDRESHEQFF. As DNA, the CDR3 is TGTGCCAGCATCCCTGGTTTCCCCGACAGGGAATCCCATGAGCAGTTCTTC.

This clone occurred once. The DNA is omitted, as the CDR3 cannot be located on it reliably, and the CDR3 follows TCRdb's listing. The chain couples TRBV1 to TRBJ1-2. TRBV1 is assigned pseudogene status. Counting both end residues, the CDR3 totals 15 amino acids. The CDR3 reads CTSSQEYPCEDGYTF.

This chain links TRBV23-1 with TRBJ2-7, with D perhaps matching TRBD1 (5 bases). TRBV23-1 is filed as an ORF, its function uncertain. The CDR3 has 15 residues. Trimming removed 4 bases from V and 3 bases from J, with 16 bases in between. This CDR3 reads CASSPSRGPNYEQYF. In nucleotides, the CDR3 is TGCGCCAGCAGTCCCTCAAGGGGCCCGAACTACGAGCAGTACTTC.

The chain is built from TRBV5-1 and TRBJ1-1; 9 bases fit TRBD1. The CDR3 sequence is 16 residues long. J lost 3 bases, V lost 4 bases, and 10 bases had no gene match. Germline V gives CDR1 SGHRS, CDR2 YFSETQ. This CDR3 is CASSQGQGREYTEAFF. In DNA form, the CDR3 reads TGCGCCAGCAGCCAGGGACAGGGACGTGAATACACTGAAGCTTTCTTT.

The chain recombines TRBV6-5 with TRBJ1-1, with D maybe TRBD1 (6 bases). The CDR3 length is 13 residues. V lost 0 bases, J lost 7 bases, and 9 bases lay in between. Germline CDR1 reads MNHEY; CDR2 reads SVGAGI. CDR3 residues: CASSYSRGNEAFF. The CDR3 nucleotides are TGTGCCAGCAGTTACTCGAGGGGGAATGAAGCTTTCTTT.

In its sample, this clone was seen a few times. V gene TRBV9 combines with J gene TRBJ1-1, with unresolved D. CDR3 length: 15 amino acids. The germline V gene encodes CDR1 SGDLS and CDR2 YYNGEE. The V end was cut by 0 bases, the J end by 0 bases, with 9 bases between. CDR3 nucleotide sequence: TGTGCCAGCAGCGTAGGCCAGTCCATGAACACTGAAGCTTTCTTT. It is translated as CASSVGQSMNTEAFF.

The chain employs TRBV27 and TRBJ2-7; 7 bases map to TRBD1. The germline V gene has CDR1 MNHEY and CDR2 SMNVEV (reference sequence). The CDR3 is made up of 14 amino acids. Losses at the gene ends were 6 bases for V and 3 bases for J; bases not matched to a gene: 8. CDR3: CASRETGVGYEQYF. The CDR3 DNA reads as TGTGCCAGCAGGGAAACAGGGGTCGGCTACGAGCAGTACTTC.

The rearrangement uses TRBV11-1 and TRBJ2-1, with 7 bases aligning to TRBD2. Per the germline V gene, CDR1 is SGHAT and CDR2 is FQDESV (reference sequence). This CDR3 has 13 residues. V dropped 1 base and J dropped 9; count of bases not matched to a gene: 3. The CDR3 reads CASSLGGSGEQFF. In DNA form, the CDR3 reads TGTGCCAGCAGCTTAGGCGGGAGTGGTGAGCAGTTCTTC.

The chain carries TRBV7-9 and TRBJ1-1, with 9 bases identical to TRBD1. The germline V gene encodes CDR1 SEHNR and CDR2 FQNEAQ (reference sequence). The CDR3 has 17 amino acids. V gave up 5 bases and J gave up 0 bases; unmatched junction bases: 10. The CDR3 DNA reads as TGTGCCAGCAGCATCCTCTGGACAGGGGTAGTGAACACTGAAGCTTTCTTT. Translated, it gives CASSILWTGVVNTEAFF.

The sample holds one count of this clone. The CDR3 coding sequence is TGTGCCAGCAGCTCAAACACAGGGGTGGTGAACACCGGGGAGCTGTTTTTT. It specifies CASSSNTGVVNTGELFF. This chain joins TRBV7-8 and TRBJ2-2; 7 bases are a match to TRBD1. Germline lookup yields CDR1 SGHVS and CDR2 FQNEAQ. The CDR3 spans 17 residues. The V segment lost 4 bases and the J segment 1 base; nucleotides outside the gene matches: 9. The full variable domain, completed using reference TRBV7-8 and TRBJ2-2, is GAGVSQSPRYKVAKRGQDVALRCDPISGHVSLFWYQQALGQGPEFLTYFQNEAQLDKSGLPSDRFFAERPEGSVSTLKIQRTQQEDSAVYLCASSSNTGVVNTGELFFGEGSRLTVL.

This chain joins TRBV27 and TRBJ2-7, with 8 bases identical to TRBD1. The CDR3 sequence is 13 residues long. V was pared by 3 bases and J by 6 bases, with 4 bases of the junction left unmatched. CDR1 is MNHEY and CDR2 is SMNVEV in the germline V gene (reference sequence). CDR3 sequence reads: CASSLHDRGEQYF. For the CDR3, the DNA is TGTGCCAGCAGTTTGCACGACAGGGGCGAGCAGTACTTC.

CDR3 loop: CAWSSGGATDTQYF. The CDR3, as DNA: TGTGCCTGGAGCAGCGGGGGGGCAACAGATACGCAGTATTTT. V usage is TRBV30 and J usage is TRBJ2-3; 10 bases line up with TRBD2. V lost 3 bases and J lost 3; bases outside the gene matches: 3. Germline loops: CDR1 GTSNPN, CDR2 SVGIG (reference sequence). The CDR3 has 14 residues.

The chain joins TRBV5-1 to TRBJ2-6; TRBD1 matches at 7 bases. Germline assignment: CDR1 SGHRS and CDR2 YFSETQ. The CDR3 has 14 amino acids. J was trimmed by 1 base and V by 7 bases; bases with no gene match: 2. The CDR3 loop is CASETGSGANVLTF. The CDR3 DNA reads as TGCGCCAGCGAGACAGGGTCTGGGGCCAACGTCCTGACTTTC.